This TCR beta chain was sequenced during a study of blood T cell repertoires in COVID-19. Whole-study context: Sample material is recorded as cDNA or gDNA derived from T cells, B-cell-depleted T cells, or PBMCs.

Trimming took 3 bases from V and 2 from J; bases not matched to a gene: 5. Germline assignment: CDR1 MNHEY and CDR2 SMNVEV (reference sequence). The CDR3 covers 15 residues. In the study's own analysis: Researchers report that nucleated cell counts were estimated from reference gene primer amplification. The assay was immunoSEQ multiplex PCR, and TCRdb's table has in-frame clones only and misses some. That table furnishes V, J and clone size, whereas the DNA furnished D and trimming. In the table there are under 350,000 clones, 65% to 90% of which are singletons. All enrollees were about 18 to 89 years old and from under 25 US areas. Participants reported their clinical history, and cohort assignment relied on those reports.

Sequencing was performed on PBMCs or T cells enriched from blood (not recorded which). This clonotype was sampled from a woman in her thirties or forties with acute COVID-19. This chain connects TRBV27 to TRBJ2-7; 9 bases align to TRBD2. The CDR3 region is CASSLKASGAYEQYF. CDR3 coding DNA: TGTGCCAGCAGTTTGAAGGCTAGCGGGGCCTACGAGCAGTACTTC.